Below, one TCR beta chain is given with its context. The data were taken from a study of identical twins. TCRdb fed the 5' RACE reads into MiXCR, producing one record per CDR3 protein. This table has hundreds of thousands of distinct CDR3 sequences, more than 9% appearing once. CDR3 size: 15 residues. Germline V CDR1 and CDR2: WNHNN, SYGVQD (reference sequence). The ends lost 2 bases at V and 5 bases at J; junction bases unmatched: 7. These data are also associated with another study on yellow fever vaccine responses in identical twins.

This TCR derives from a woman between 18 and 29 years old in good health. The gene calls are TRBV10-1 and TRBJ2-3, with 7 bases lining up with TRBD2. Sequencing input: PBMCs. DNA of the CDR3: TGCGCCAGCAGTGAGGCCCCCGGGGAGGGAGATACGCAGTATTTT. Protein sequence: CASSEAPGEGDTQYF.